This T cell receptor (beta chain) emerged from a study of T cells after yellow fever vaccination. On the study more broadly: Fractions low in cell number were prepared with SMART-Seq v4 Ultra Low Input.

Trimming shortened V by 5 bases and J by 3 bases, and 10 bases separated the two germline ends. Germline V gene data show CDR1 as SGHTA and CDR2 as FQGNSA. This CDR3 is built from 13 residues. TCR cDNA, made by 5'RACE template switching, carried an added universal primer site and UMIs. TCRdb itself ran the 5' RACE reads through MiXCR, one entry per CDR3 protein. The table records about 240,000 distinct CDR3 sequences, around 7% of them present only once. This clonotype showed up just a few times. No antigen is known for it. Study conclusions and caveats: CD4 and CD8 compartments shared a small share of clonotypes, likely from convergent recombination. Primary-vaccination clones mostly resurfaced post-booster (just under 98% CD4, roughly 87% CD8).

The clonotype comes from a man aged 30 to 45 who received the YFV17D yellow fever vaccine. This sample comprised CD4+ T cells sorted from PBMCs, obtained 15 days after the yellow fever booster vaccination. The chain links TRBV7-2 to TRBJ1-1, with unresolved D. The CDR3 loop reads CASSGPGYTEAFF. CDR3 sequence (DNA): TGTGCCAGCAGCGGCCCGGGTTACACTGAAGCTTTCTTT.